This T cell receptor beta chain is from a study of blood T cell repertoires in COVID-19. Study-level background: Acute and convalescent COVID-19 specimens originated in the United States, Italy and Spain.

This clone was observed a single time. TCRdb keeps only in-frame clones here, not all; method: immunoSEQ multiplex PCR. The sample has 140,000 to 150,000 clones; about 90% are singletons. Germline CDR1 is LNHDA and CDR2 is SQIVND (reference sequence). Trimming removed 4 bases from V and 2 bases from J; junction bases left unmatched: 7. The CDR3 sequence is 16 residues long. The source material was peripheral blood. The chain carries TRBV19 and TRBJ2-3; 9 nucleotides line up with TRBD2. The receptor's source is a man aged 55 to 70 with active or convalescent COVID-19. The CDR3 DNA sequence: TGTGCCAGTAGTACCATTAGCGGGAGTCCCACAGATACGCAGTATTTT. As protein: CASSTISGSPTDTQYF.